This TCR beta chain was recovered during a study of cytomegalovirus exposure and HLA in healthy donors (dated by TCRdb to 2016 to 2017). For context, the study as a whole: According to a later analysis, one platform produced both the 100 to 150 validation repertoires and the 700 or so repertoires of the first cohort. To predict cytomegalovirus infection status, the study brought together high-throughput TCR immunosequencing, statistical association of individual TCRs with disease status, and machine learning. The aim of the study was to test whether cataloging public T cell receptors could identify signatures of past pathogen exposure. A separate validation cohort of over a hundred different subjects was used in addition to the approximately 640-subject first cohort. General study outcomes and caveats: The authors suggested that the approach could potentially be generalized to other disease states and immunological phenotypes. A few of the identified cytomegalovirus-associated TCR beta chains were confirmed in vitro to be specific for cytomegalovirus antigens. Most TCR sequences were seen in very few donors, while some public TCRs were found in many individuals. The study listed 150 to 200 TCR beta chains as associated with cytomegalovirus. The validation cohort had no HLA typing available for a later analysis, so co-occurrence within that cohort was assessed over all 130 or so repertoires. Subsequent analysis determined that TCRs grouped into clusters in the first cohort also showed a tendency toward co-occurrence across the 90 to 150 validation repertoires, and approximately 94% of cluster scores exceeded 0. The classifier was reported to diagnose cytomegalovirus status with high specificity and sensitivity in both the original cohort and the validation cohort.

The donors were included in the validation cohort of over a hundred subjects, a group kept apart from the approximately 700-subject first cohort. Sequences MNHNS (CDR1) and SASEGT (CDR2) are obtained from the germline V gene. From the cysteine through the phenylalanine, the CDR3 covers 15 amino acids. Just CDR3 DNA is preserved here, 45 bases in frame from base 1. From V the trimming removes 0 bases and from J it removes 1 base, while the gene matches leave 1 base of the junction unaccounted for. The library came from the immunoSEQ multiplex PCR assay. Under the source paper's analysis protocol: A statistical classification framework was built for diagnosing cytomegalovirus status from the catalog of TCR beta chain sequences. This is the immuneACCESS table as TCRdb keeps it, with only in-frame sequences that have V and J called. A part of the clones is gone; compared with another copy, unresolved V genes explain less than half, and the rest is unexplained. The V and J calls and clone size come from that table; D and trimming were worked out from the DNA. The sample has tens of thousands of clones on record, about 90% of them singletons. The top ten hold 3.5% to 4.5% of the sample.

Concerning this clone: Its antigen target is currently unknown. Nothing much larger sits one base from this clone, and base qualities are not available.

Sequencing was done on a sample of PBMCs. The sequence links TRBV6-1 to TRBJ2-5, and 8 bases in between align with TRBD1. The TCR sequence derives from a woman aged 18-29 years in good health and CMV-seropositive. The CDR3 in this case is CASSEATGAQETQYF. The DNA sequence is as follows: TGTGCCAGCAGTGAAGCGACAGGGGCCCAAGAGACCCAGTACTTC.